The clone carrying this T cell receptor beta chain was observed many times. Its antigen is unidentified. V shed 9 bases and J shed 6 bases, with 15 bases lying between them. Germline V CDR1 and CDR2: MNHNS, SASEGT. This CDR3 comprises 14 residues. The data stem from a study of tumor and adjacent non-tumor tissue in lung cancer. A modified ARM-PCR protocol with three rounds of nested PCR amplified TCRbeta. Each CDR3 protein is one row after TCRdb ran MiXCR on the multiplex PCR reads. Of under 150,000 distinct CDR3 sequences listed, 60% to 70% are singletons. Study-level findings and limits: In normal lung, the top 100 clones were significantly more dominant than in tumor.

RNA was extracted from bulk tissue without any cell sorting. The rearrangement links TRBV6-1 to TRBJ1-6, with a tentative D call TRBD1 (5 bases). This clonotype was obtained from a man in his sixties with small cell lung cancer. Material for sequencing was lung tumor tissue. The CDR3 region has the DNA TGTGCCAGTGGACAAAGAACTCTTAATTCACCCCTCCACTTT. Translating it yields CASGQRTLNSPLHF.